One and the same sample provided the 29 T cell receptor beta chains below, sequenced in a study of OX40 agonist ivuxolimab in advanced cancers. TCRdb's table, derived via immunoSEQ multiplex PCR, lists solely in-frame clones and lacks some. The sample has about 80,000 clones; 70% to 90% are singletons. The sample in question was CD4+ or CD8+ T cells sorted from blood, obtained in a trial of the OX40 agonist ivuxolimab. These TCRs come from an adult with an advanced solid tumor such as melanoma, head and neck, liver or kidney cancer.

The rearrangement links TRBV10-1 to TRBJ1-1; D unresolved. The CDR3 has 15 amino acids. In germline, CDR1 is WNHNN, CDR2 SYGVQD (reference sequence). V was shortened by 5 bases and J by 7 bases, with 20 bases between the two germline ends. The DNA of the CDR3 is TGCGCCAGCAGTCATCCTCGAGGGAATGGAGGTGAAGCTTTCTTT. The encoded protein is CASSHPRGNGGEAFF.

In nucleotides, the CDR3 is TGTGCCAGTAGTATAGTTGGGGGCGATGAGCAGTTCTTC. This codes for CASSIVGGDEQFF. The V and J genes are TRBV19 and TRBJ2-1, with a possible D match to TRBD1 (6 bases). This CDR3 is 13 amino acids long. Trimming cost V 1 base and J 8 bases, with 9 bases left between them. The germline gives CDR1 LNHDA, CDR2 SQIVND (reference sequence).

CDR3 in DNA: TGTGCCAGCCGAGCGGGGACACGTAACACCGGGGAGCTGTTTTTT. Translating it yields CASRAGTRNTGELFF. The rearrangement links TRBV18 to TRBJ2-2; a possible D gene is TRBD2 (7 bases). The CDR3 totals 15 residues. Between the trimmed V and J ends, which lost 8 bases and 2 bases, there was a span of 15 bases. Germline V gene lookup returns CDR1 KGHSH and CDR2 LQKENI.

The chain recombines TRBV27 with TRBJ2-1; TRBD1 matches 10 bases. Germline CDR1 reads MNHEY; CDR2 reads SMNVEV (reference sequence). Trimming cost V 0 bases and J 3 bases; bases outside gene matches: 5. The CDR3 is 17 residues long. CDR3 DNA sequence: TGTGCCAGCAGTTTATCGACGGGACAGGGGTTCTACAATGAGCAGTTCTTC. It is translated as CASSLSTGQGFYNEQFF.

The chain's CDR3 is CASSPLLAGGADTQYF. The DNA for the CDR3 is TGTGCCAGCAGCCCCCTCCTAGCGGGAGGAGCGGATACGCAGTATTTT. V and J are TRBV4-2 and TRBJ2-3, with 11 bases matching TRBD2. The CDR3 contains 16 residues. Germline V gene data show CDR1 as LGHNA and CDR2 as YNFKEQ. The J segment lost 6 bases and the V segment lost 4 bases, leaving 9 bases of the junction unmatched.

The genes are TRBV4-2 and TRBJ1-4; 8 nucleotides line up with TRBD1. In germline, CDR1 is LGHNA, CDR2 YNFKEQ. The CDR3 length is 18 residues. Trimming removed 1 base from V and 3 bases from J; junction bases left unmatched: 10. This CDR3 is CASSQVGQADWANEKLFF. CDR3 DNA sequence: TGTGCCAGCAGCCAAGTGGGACAGGCTGACTGGGCTAATGAAAAACTGTTTTTT.

A single count supports this clone. The chain has TRBV6-6 and TRBJ2-7; D may be TRBD1 or TRBD2 (5 bases each). V dropped 9 bases and J dropped 2 bases, with 14 bases sitting between them. In germline, CDR1 is MNHNY, CDR2 SVGAGI (reference sequence). The CDR3 is 13 amino acids. The CDR3 region has the DNA TGTGCCAGTCTCGGGGCAGGCGCCTACGAGCAGTACTTC. This gives the protein CASLGAGAYEQYF.

The rearrangement joins TRBV29-1 to TRBJ2-1; 7 positions agree with TRBD2. Germline V gene sequence: CDR1 SQVTM, CDR2 ANQGSEA. The CDR3 runs to 14 residues. The V segment lost 1 base and the J segment 6 bases; nucleotides outside the gene matches: 6. The CDR3 loop is CSVEVAGVSNEQFF. CDR3 DNA: TGCAGCGTTGAAGTTGCGGGAGTGAGCAATGAGCAGTTCTTC.

The chain has TRBV6-6 and TRBJ1-6, with D perhaps matching TRBD1 (5 bases). The CDR3 is 15 residues long. Germline-derived CDR1 and CDR2 are MNHNY and SVGAGI (reference sequence). Trimming stripped 0 bases from V and 9 bases from J, with 12 bases between. As DNA, the CDR3 is TGTGCCAGCAGTTACTCAGGGGCGTTTGGTTCACCCCTCCACTTT. It is translated as CASSYSGAFGSPLHF.

This clone has just one count. This chain uses TRBV2 with TRBJ2-7; a weak D match, TRBD1 (6 bases). The CDR3 is 15 amino acids. The germline V and J ends were trimmed by 4 bases and 1 base, with 14 bases remaining between them. Per the germline V gene, CDR1 is SNHLY and CDR2 is FYNNEI. CDR3 region: CASSAATGASYEQYF. The CDR3 nucleotides read TGTGCCAGCAGTGCGGCGACAGGAGCATCCTACGAGCAGTACTTC.

V is TRBV5-6 and J is TRBJ1-2; D remains ambiguous. Trimming left V 0 bases short and J 0 bases short, with 9 bases between. This CDR3 is built from 15 residues. Germline CDR1 is SGHDT and CDR2 is YYEEEE. The CDR3 bases are TGTGCCAGCAGCTTGGGAGACGGACCTAACTATGGCTACACCTTC. Amino acids: CASSLGDGPNYGYTF.

The rearrangement joins TRBV7-9 to TRBJ2-3; 12 nucleotides line up with TRBD2. The CDR3 runs 16 residues. Germline V gene data show CDR1 as SEHNR and CDR2 as FQNEAQ (reference sequence). Trimming took 5 bases from V and 6 from J; bases not matched to a gene: 9. As DNA, the CDR3 is TGTGCCAGCAGCCCGCCGACTAGCGGGGGAGGGGATACGCAGTATTTT. Amino acids: CASSPPTSGGGDTQYF.

The CDR3 region is CASSMRTGGRQPQHF. The CDR3, as DNA: TGTGCCAGCAGCATGAGGACAGGGGGGAGGCAGCCCCAGCATTTT. This chain joins TRBV11-2 and TRBJ1-5; the match to TRBD1 covers 10 bases. The V and J ends lost 5 bases and 7 bases, in that order; junction bases with no gene match: 8. Germline V gene lookup returns CDR1 SGHAT and CDR2 FQNNGV. The CDR3 has 15 residues.

The rearrangement uses TRBV19 and TRBJ1-2, with unresolved D. Trimming pared 6 bases from V and 5 bases from J, leaving 7 bases between. The germline CDR1 and CDR2 sequences are LNHDA and SQIVND (reference sequence). There are 11 residues in the CDR3. The CDR3: CASRDKYGYTF. CDR3 DNA sequence: TGTGCCAGTAGGGATAAGTATGGCTACACCTTC.

The chain employs TRBV2 and TRBJ2-1, with D possibly being TRBD2 (5 bases). V lost 8 bases, J lost 4 bases, and 6 bases lay in between. The CDR3 is made up of 11 amino acids. The germline V gene encodes CDR1 SNHLY and CDR2 FYNNEI. The CDR3 spells CASGLYNEQFF. CDR3 DNA: TGTGCCAGCGGACTTTACAATGAGCAGTTCTTC.

This clone was recorded only once. CDR3 bases: TGTGCCAGCAGCTTTTTGCGAGACACTGAAGCTTTCTTT. It codes for CASSFLRDTEAFF. V gene TRBV7-3 combines with J gene TRBJ1-1; D is ambiguous. The germline V gene encodes CDR1 SGHTA and CDR2 FQGTGA. The CDR3 consists of 13 residues. V was trimmed by 3 bases and J by 3 bases, leaving 8 bases between them.

J is TRBJ2-7 and V is TRBV5-6, with TRBD2 as a possible D gene (6 bases). V gave up 2 bases and J gave up 3 bases, with 15 bases separating them. Germline V gives CDR1 SGHDT, CDR2 YYEEEE. The CDR3 length is 15 residues. Here the CDR3 reads CASSFPRAGLYEQYF. CDR3 in DNA: TGTGCCAGCAGCTTCCCGAGGGCGGGACTCTACGAGCAGTACTTC.

The CDR3 reads CASSAREAGGNTIYF. The CDR3 coding sequence is TGTGCCAGCAGCGCCCGGGAGGCGGGCGGAAACACCATATATTTT. V and J are TRBV9 and TRBJ1-3, with D uncertain. The germline V gene encodes CDR1 SGDLS and CDR2 YYNGEE. The V and J ends lost 3 bases and 4 bases respectively, with 14 bases between them. The CDR3 runs to 15 residues.

This chain links TRBV19 with TRBJ2-1, with TRBD2 identical over 7 bases. CDR1 is LNHDA and CDR2 is SQIVND in the germline V gene (reference sequence). The CDR3 loop spans 14 amino acids. J lost 1 base, V lost 9 bases, and 6 bases had no gene match. In DNA, the CDR3 is TGTGCCAGCCAACTAGCGCGATCCTACAATGAGCAGTTCTTC. Encoded protein: CASQLARSYNEQFF.

The chain recombines TRBV4-3 with TRBJ2-2, with TRBD1 matching 8 bases. From germline, CDR1 is LGHNA and CDR2 YSLEER. CDR3 length: 16 residues. J was trimmed by 5 bases and V by 0 bases; bases with no gene match: 5. CDR3 protein: CASSQDRTGRTGELFF. The CDR3, as DNA: TGCGCCAGCAGCCAAGACCGGACAGGGCGAACCGGGGAGCTGTTTTTT.

The chain links TRBV7-8 to TRBJ2-1; 10 positions match TRBD1. The CDR3 has 15 amino acids. V trimming: 3 bases; J trimming: 8 bases; junction bases outside the gene matches: 7. Germline CDR1 and CDR2: SGHVS and FQNEAQ. The CDR3 is CASSFRDRGTYEQFF. CDR3 in DNA: TGTGCCAGCAGCTTCCGGGACAGGGGTACGTATGAGCAGTTCTTC.

The chain combines TRBV5-1 with TRBJ2-3; 10 positions match TRBD2. J gave up 1 base and V 7 bases, and 6 bases lay outside the gene matches. The germline V gene has CDR1 SGHRS and CDR2 YFSETQ. The CDR3 has 15 residues. CDR3 DNA sequence: TGCGCCAGCCGATCCGGGACTAGCGGCACAGATACGCAGTATTTT. It yields the protein CASRSGTSGTDTQYF. The full variable domain, in which reference TRBV5-1 and TRBJ2-3 provide the parts outside the CDR3, is KAGVTQTPRYLIKTRGQQVTLSCSPISGHRSVSWYQQTPGQGLQFLFEYFSETQRNKGNFPGRFSGRQFSNSRSEMNVSTLELGDSALYLCASRSGTSGTDTQYFGPGTRLTVL.

In its sample, this clone was seen once. Other DNA sequences in this specimen translate into the identical CDR3. This chain links TRBV4-1 with TRBJ1-1; TRBD1 aligns across 8 bases. The germline V gene has CDR1 MGHRA and CDR2 YSYEKL. Losses at the gene ends were 3 bases for V and 4 bases for J; bases not matched to a gene: 1. The CDR3 is 13 residues long. The CDR3 nucleotides are TGCGCCAGCAGCCACCAGGGGGCCACTGAAGCTTTCTTT. This translates into CASSHQGATEAFF.

The rearrangement joins TRBV2 to TRBJ2-7, with 10 bases that match TRBD1. The J segment lost 2 bases and the V segment lost 7 bases, leaving 2 bases of the junction unmatched. CDR3 size: 13 residues. Looked up from germline, CDR1 is SNHLY and CDR2 is FYNNEI. The CDR3 is CASTGQGAYEQYF. The CDR3 region has the DNA TGTGCCAGCACCGGACAGGGGGCCTACGAGCAGTACTTC.

V usage is TRBV30 and J usage is TRBJ1-4, with 9 bases identical to TRBD1. Looked up from germline, CDR1 is GTSNPN and CDR2 is SVGIG (reference sequence). The V gene end was trimmed by 0 bases and the J gene end by 8 bases; junction bases not matched to a gene: 13. The CDR3 runs to 17 residues. In DNA, the CDR3 is TGTGCCTGGAGTGTCCAAGTCGGAGGGACAGGGCTGGAAAAACTGTTTTTT. Amino acid sequence: CAWSVQVGGTGLEKLFF.

V usage is TRBV18 and J usage is TRBJ1-6; 7 bases are a match to TRBD1. Germline V gene sequence: CDR1 KGHSH, CDR2 LQKENI. CDR3 length: 16 residues. Trimming removed 0 bases from V and 6 bases from J; junction bases left unmatched: 5. CDR3 sequence reads: CASSPPSTGTNSPLHF. CDR3 in DNA: TGTGCCAGCTCACCACCGTCGACAGGGACTAATTCACCCCTCCACTTT.

The V call is TRBV28, the J call TRBJ1-2; D is undetermined. Germline values: CDR1 MDHEN, CDR2 SYDVKM. Trimming took off 4 bases at V and 8 bases at J, with 5 bases between the two ends. The CDR3 has 10 residues. The CDR3 protein is CASSSRGYTF. CDR3 bases: TGTGCCAGCAGTTCCCGCGGCTACACCTTC.

This chain joins TRBV6-5 and TRBJ2-2; a weak D match, TRBD2 (5 bases). Trimming pared 4 bases from V and 1 base from J, leaving 10 bases between. CDR1 and CDR2 from the germline V gene are MNHEY and SVGAGI. The CDR3 has 15 residues. CDR3 nucleotides: TGTGCCAGCAGTTCCGGGGTTGGGAACACCGGGGAGCTGTTTTTT. It yields the protein CASSSGVGNTGELFF.

This clone was seen only once. The gene calls are TRBV7-9 and TRBJ2-1; maybe TRBD2 (6 bases). The CDR3 length is 14 residues. Between the trimmed V and J ends, which lost 5 bases and 7 bases, there was a span of 15 bases. Per germline, CDR1 SEHNR and CDR2 FQNEAQ (reference sequence). CDR3 in amino acids: CASSPPGGWNEQFF. CDR3 bases: TGTGCCAGCAGCCCCCCCGGGGGTTGGAATGAGCAGTTCTTC.